These 25 T cell receptor beta chains were sequenced from one sample in a study of human T cells and chemical hapten exposure. MiXCR was run by TCRdb on the RACE reads, yielding one entry per CDR3 protein. The sample contains fewer than 65,000 distinct CDR3 sequences, over 8% of which appear only once. Noted time point: pre-sensitization, week 0. The treatment denotes: therapeutic diphenylcyclopropenone sensitization with weekly scalp DPC. The material sequenced was whole blood, taken in connection with sensitization to the hapten diphenylcyclopropenone (DPC). Receptors were obtained from a middle-aged woman with alopecia areata. Some clones in this sample may be carry-over from other donors' samples.

This clonotype was seen many times. The chain couples TRBV20-1 to TRBJ2-5; D possibly corresponds to TRBD2 (5 bases). Germline-derived CDR1 and CDR2 are DFQATT and SNEGSKA (reference sequence). V was cut by 6 bases and J by 2 bases, with 16 bases left in between. The CDR3 has 14 residues. The CDR3 is CSAPVPPGQETQYF. The CDR3 coding sequence is TGCAGTGCACCCGTCCCCCCGGGACAAGAGACCCAGTACTTC.

This clonotype was observed at least ten times. The CDR3 region is CASSLFRGDEQFF. CDR3 bases: TGTGCCAGCAGCTTGTTCAGGGGCGATGAGCAGTTCTTC. V usage is TRBV5-6 and J usage is TRBJ2-1, with D maybe TRBD1 (6 bases). The V gene lost 1 base and the J gene lost 8 bases, with 10 bases spanning the gap. The germline CDR1 and CDR2 sequences are SGHDT and YYEEEE. CDR3 length: 13 residues.

There are many counts of this clonotype. The rearrangement links TRBV12-3 or TRBV12-4 to TRBJ2-2; 9 bases are a match to TRBD1. There are 15 residues in the CDR3. J was trimmed by 4 bases and V by 5 bases; bases with no gene match: 5. CDR3 loop: CASSIGTGSTGELFF. The CDR3 bases are TGTGCCAGCAGTATAGGGACAGGGAGCACCGGGGAGCTGTTTTTT.

This chain connects TRBV11-1 to TRBJ2-2; unclear D gene. V lost 6 bases and J 0 bases, leaving 8 bases between the germline ends. This CDR3 is built from 14 residues. Germline-derived CDR1 and CDR2 are SGHAT and FQDESV (reference sequence). CDR3: CASRAPSNTGELFF. In DNA form, the CDR3 reads TGTGCCAGCAGAGCTCCTTCGAACACCGGGGAGCTGTTTTTT.

This clonotype was seen at least ten times. DNA for the CDR3: TGCAGTGCGAGCCAGAGAACGGGGGAGGATACGCAGTATTTT. It encodes CSASQRTGEDTQYF. V is TRBV20-1 and J is TRBJ2-3; perhaps TRBD2 as D (6 bases). The CDR3 extends over 14 amino acids. Germline assignment: CDR1 DFQATT and CDR2 SNEGSKA (reference sequence). The ends were cut back, 6 bases at V and 6 bases at J, with 19 bases in the middle.

The V call is TRBV12-5, the J call TRBJ1-1; D ambiguous. The CDR3 is 14 amino acids. Trimming took 7 bases from V and 4 from J, leaving 16 bases between them. Germline CDR1 and CDR2: LGHNT and FRNRAP. The CDR3 spells CASDPWAGFTEAFF. The DNA of the CDR3 is TGTGCTAGTGACCCATGGGCGGGGTTCACTGAAGCTTTCTTT.

The V call is TRBV20-1, the J call TRBJ1-5, with D possibly being TRBD1 (6 bases). Trimming took off 6 bases at V and 7 bases at J, with 16 bases between the two ends. The CDR3 consists of 13 residues. CDR1 and CDR2 from the germline V gene are DFQATT and SNEGSKA (reference sequence). In DNA, the CDR3 is TGCAGTGCCCAGACAGGCCGAAACCAGCCCCAGCATTTT. Its protein is CSAQTGRNQPQHF.

This clonotype has ten or more counts. The V call is TRBV30, the J call TRBJ2-7; D uncertain. Trimming removed 1 base from V and 5 bases from J, with 6 bases in between. In germline, CDR1 is GTSNPN, CDR2 SVGIG (reference sequence). CDR3 size: 11 residues. In DNA form, the CDR3 reads TGTGCCTGGAGTGAGCAGGACGAGCAGTACTTC. Its translation is CAWSEQDEQYF.

This CDR3 is CSALHGGLRTEAFF. CDR3 in DNA: TGCAGTGCCCTCCATGGGGGGCTAAGGACTGAAGCTTTCTTT. V gene TRBV20-1 combines with J gene TRBJ1-1, with D perhaps matching TRBD1 (6 bases). Trimming shortened V by 6 bases and J by 5 bases, and 19 bases separated the two germline ends. CDR1 and CDR2 (germline): DFQATT, SNEGSKA (reference sequence). The CDR3 has 14 residues.

This clonotype was counted many times. The rearrangement joins TRBV2 to TRBJ1-5; a weak D match, TRBD1 (6 bases). CDR3 length: 16 amino acids. CDR1 is SNHLY, CDR2 FYNNEI, per germline. The V gene lost 8 bases and the J gene lost 5 bases, with 22 bases spanning the gap. The CDR3 DNA is TGTGCCAGCGGGGGTCTGGACAGAACTCGCGATCAGCCCCAGCATTTT. Translated, it gives CASGGLDRTRDQPQHF.

The table lists this clonotype with many counts. The chain carries TRBV6-2 or TRBV6-3 and TRBJ2-1; D is ambiguous. With 5 bases removed from V and 11 bases from J, the gap between germline ends came to 16 bases. CDR1 is MNHEY and CDR2 is SVGEGT in the germline V gene. The CDR3 covers 13 residues. The CDR3 protein is CASSPGGSRKQFF. DNA for the CDR3: TGTGCCAGCAGTCCTGGCGGCAGTCGGAAGCAGTTCTTC.

This chain joins TRBV29-1 and TRBJ1-2; D unclear. This CDR3 comprises 13 residues. CDR1 and CDR2 from the germline V gene are SQVTM and ANQGSEA. Trimming left V 1 base short and J 7 bases short, with 13 bases between. The CDR3 nucleotides read TGCAGCGTTGAAGTCGCCTCCTCCGGTGGCTACACCTTC. Protein sequence: CSVEVASSGGYTF. Together with reference TRBV29-1 and TRBJ1-2, the CDR3 gives the full variable domain: SAVISQKPSRDICQRGTSLTIQCQVDSQVTMMFWYRQQPGQSLTLIATANQGSEATYESGFVIDKFPISRPNLTFSTLTVSNMSPEDSSIYLCSVEVASSGGYTFGSGTRLTVV.

This clonotype was counted many times. The rearrangement joins TRBV2 to TRBJ2-7; tentative D call: TRBD2 (5 bases). The ends were cut back, 6 bases at V and 4 bases at J, with 28 bases in the middle. The CDR3 has 18 amino acids. Germline V gene data show CDR1 as SNHLY and CDR2 as FYNNEI. The CDR3 reads CASSRLISPEEENYEQYF. As DNA, the CDR3 is TGTGCCAGCAGCAGACTAATATCACCCGAGGAGGAGAATTACGAGCAGTACTTC.

This sequence joins TRBV5-1 and TRBJ2-6; D is perhaps TRBD2 (6 bases). The CDR3 extends over 16 amino acids. Germline CDR1 reads SGHRS; CDR2 reads YFSETQ. V lost 4 bases and J 0 bases, leaving 11 bases between the germline ends. CDR3 amino acids: CASSPGTYSGANVLTF. The CDR3 coding sequence is TGCGCCAGCAGCCCGGGGACTTACTCTGGGGCCAACGTCCTGACTTTC.

This clonotype has a count of ten or more. The chain joins TRBV20-1 to TRBJ1-1; D is unclear. Germline values: CDR1 DFQATT, CDR2 SNEGSKA (reference sequence). The CDR3 covers 16 residues. Deletions cut 6 bases from V and 0 bases from J, with 20 bases between. CDR3: CSAPPVTKVMNTEAFF. The CDR3 DNA reads TGCAGTGCCCCGCCCGTCACCAAGGTTATGAACACTGAAGCTTTCTTT.

This clonotype showed up many times. This rearrangement joins TRBV7-8 to TRBJ2-5, with no clear D. Trimming shortened V by 3 bases and J by 3 bases, and 5 bases separated the two germline ends. The V gene's germline CDR1 is SGHVS and CDR2 FQNEAQ. CDR3 length equals 12 residues. The DNA for the CDR3 is TGTGCCAGCAGCTTTTCTAAAGAGACCCAGTACTTC. Protein: CASSFSKETQYF.

This clonotype was counted at least ten times. The gene calls are TRBV6-6 and TRBJ2-5; no clear D. This CDR3 spans 14 amino acids. The V and J ends lost 0 bases and 5 bases respectively, with 10 bases between them. Germline CDR1 and CDR2: MNHNY and SVGAGI (reference sequence). CDR3 sequence: CASSYSSKWETQYF. In DNA, the CDR3 is TGTGCCAGCAGTTACTCATCCAAGTGGGAGACCCAGTACTTC.

This clonotype was recorded at least ten times. V is TRBV5-1 and J is TRBJ2-2, with a possible D match to TRBD1 (5 bases). The CDR3 is made up of 14 amino acids. From germline, CDR1 is SGHRS and CDR2 YFSETQ. With 5 bases removed from V and 5 bases from J, the gap between germline ends came to 13 bases. The CDR3 DNA follows: TGCGCCAGCAGTTCGGCAGGGATGACCGGGGAGCTGTTTTTT. Translation: CASSSAGMTGELFF.

The chain employs TRBV19 and TRBJ2-7, with TRBD1 as a possible D gene (5 bases). From germline, CDR1 is LNHDA and CDR2 SQIVND (reference sequence). Trimming took 5 bases from V and 0 from J, leaving 14 bases between them. This CDR3 is built from 15 residues. CDR3 bases: TGTGCCAGTAGTCGCAGGGTCCTGACCTCCTACGAGCAGTACTTC. Its protein product is CASSRRVLTSYEQYF.

The chain couples TRBV27 to TRBJ2-1; 9 nucleotides match TRBD1. CDR3 length: 20 amino acids. J was trimmed by 5 bases and V by 5 bases; bases with no gene match: 22. Germline V lookup: CDR1 MNHEY, CDR2 SMNVEV (reference sequence). The CDR3 protein is CASSPDYFLPGQGFHNEQFF. CDR3 in DNA: TGTGCCAGCAGTCCCGACTACTTCTTACCGGGACAGGGATTCCACAATGAGCAGTTCTTC.

This sequence joins TRBV7-9 and TRBJ2-2; maybe TRBD2 (6 bases). Germline V gene lookup returns CDR1 SEHNR and CDR2 FQNEAQ (reference sequence). This CDR3 region has 14 residues. Trimming shortened V by 4 bases and J by 2 bases, and 8 bases separated the two germline ends. Here the CDR3 reads CASSSGLNTGELFF. The CDR3 DNA reads as TGTGCCAGCAGCTCCGGACTAAACACCGGGGAGCTGTTTTTT.

This clonotype has ten or more counts. The chain combines TRBV5-1 with TRBJ1-1; D gene unclear. Trimming stripped 0 bases from V and 10 bases from J, with 16 bases between. The germline gives CDR1 SGHRS, CDR2 YFSETQ. The CDR3 has 14 amino acids. The CDR3 DNA sequence: TGCGCCAGCAGCTTGGAAGCGGGGATAATGGGAGCTTTCTTT. This gives the protein CASSLEAGIMGAFF.

V usage is TRBV28 and J usage is TRBJ2-7; a weak D match, TRBD2 (6 bases). CDR1 and CDR2 (germline): MDHEN, SYDVKM. V was cut by 5 bases and J by 7 bases, with 9 bases left in between. The CDR3 is 11 residues long. The CDR3 region has the DNA TGTGCCAGCAGTCCTGCGGGGGAGCAGTACTTC. This encodes CASSPAGEQYF. The full variable domain, its missing parts supplied by reference TRBV28 and TRBJ2-7, is DVKVTQSSRYLVKRTGEKVFLECVQDMDHENMFWYRQDPGLGLRLIYFSYDVKMKEKGDIPEGYSVSREKKERFSLILESASTNQTSMYLCASSPAGEQYFGPGTRLTVT.

This clonotype was seen repeatedly, ten times or more. The rearrangement joins TRBV12-3 or TRBV12-4 to TRBJ1-2; 7 bases line up with TRBD1. Germline trimming cut 3 bases from V and 4 bases from J; bases unmatched to any gene: 11. The CDR3 sequence is 16 residues long. The CDR3 sequence: CASSFPREGAGYGYTF. The CDR3 DNA reads TGTGCCAGCAGTTTCCCCAGGGAGGGGGCTGGCTATGGCTACACCTTC.

Turning to this clonotype: This likely comes from a read error, as the CDR3 has no conserved phenylalanine or tryptophan at its end. This chain links TRBV7-6 with TRBJ1-3, with unresolved D. V gave up 2 bases and J gave up 0 bases, with 14 bases separating them. This CDR3 comprises 17 residues. The germline CDR1 and CDR2 sequences are SGHVS and FNYEAQ. CDR3 amino acids: CASSLRVQPSSGNTIYI. CDR3 coding DNA: TGTGCCAGCAGCTTAAGGGTCCAGCCAAGCTCTGGAAACACCATATATATT.